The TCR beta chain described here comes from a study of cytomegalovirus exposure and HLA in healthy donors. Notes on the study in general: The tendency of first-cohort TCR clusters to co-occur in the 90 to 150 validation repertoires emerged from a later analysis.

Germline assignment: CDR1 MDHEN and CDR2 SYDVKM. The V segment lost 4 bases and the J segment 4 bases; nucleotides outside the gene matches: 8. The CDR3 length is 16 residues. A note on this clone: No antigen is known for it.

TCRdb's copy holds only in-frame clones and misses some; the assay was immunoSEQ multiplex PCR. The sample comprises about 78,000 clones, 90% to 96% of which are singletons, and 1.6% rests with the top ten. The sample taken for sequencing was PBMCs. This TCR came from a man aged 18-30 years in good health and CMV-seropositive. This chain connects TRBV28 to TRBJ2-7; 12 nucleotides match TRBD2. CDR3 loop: CASSSGASGRVYEQYF. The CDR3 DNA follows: TGTGCCAGCAGTTCAGGGGCTAGCGGGAGGGTATACGAGCAGTACTTC. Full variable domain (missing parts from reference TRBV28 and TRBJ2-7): DVKVTQSSRYLVKRTGEKVFLECVQDMDHENMFWYRQDPGLGLRLIYFSYDVKMKEKGDIPEGYSVSREKKERFSLILESASTNQTSMYLCASSSGASGRVYEQYFGPGTRLTVT.